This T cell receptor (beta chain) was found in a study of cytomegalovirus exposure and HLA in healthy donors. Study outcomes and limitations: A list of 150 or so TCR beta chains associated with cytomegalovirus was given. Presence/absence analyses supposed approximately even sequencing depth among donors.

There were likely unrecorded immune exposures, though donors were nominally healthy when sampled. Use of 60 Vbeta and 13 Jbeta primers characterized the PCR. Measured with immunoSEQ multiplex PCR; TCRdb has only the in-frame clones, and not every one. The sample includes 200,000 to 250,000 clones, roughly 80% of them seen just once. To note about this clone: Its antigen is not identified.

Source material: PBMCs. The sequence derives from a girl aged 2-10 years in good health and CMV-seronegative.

As DNA, the CDR3 is TGTGCCAGCAGCCTCGAATACTTCTTCGGGGGACGTTCGAATACGCAGTATTTT. It specifies CASSLEYFFGGRSNTQYF. V gene TRBV5-8 combines with J gene TRBJ2-3, with D maybe TRBD2 (6 bases). From germline, CDR1 is SGHTS and CDR2 YDEGEE. Trimming stripped 4 bases from V and 7 bases from J, with 28 bases between. The CDR3 is 18 residues long.